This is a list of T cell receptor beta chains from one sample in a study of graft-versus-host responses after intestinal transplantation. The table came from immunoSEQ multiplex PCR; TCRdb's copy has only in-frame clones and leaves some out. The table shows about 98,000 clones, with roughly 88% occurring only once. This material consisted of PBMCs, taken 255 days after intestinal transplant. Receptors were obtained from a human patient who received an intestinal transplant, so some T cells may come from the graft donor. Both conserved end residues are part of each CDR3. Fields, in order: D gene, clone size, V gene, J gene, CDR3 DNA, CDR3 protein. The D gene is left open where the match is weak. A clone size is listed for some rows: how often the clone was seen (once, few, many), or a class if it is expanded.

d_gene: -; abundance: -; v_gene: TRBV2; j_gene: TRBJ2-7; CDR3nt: TGTGCCAGCAGTGGCCAGGCCCTCTCCTACGAGCAGTACTTC; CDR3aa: CASSGQALSYEQYF
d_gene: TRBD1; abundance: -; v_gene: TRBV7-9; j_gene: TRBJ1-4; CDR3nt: TGTGCCAGCAACCCGACGGACAGGGGGTGGGAAAAACTGTTTTTT; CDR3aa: CASNPTDRGWEKLFF
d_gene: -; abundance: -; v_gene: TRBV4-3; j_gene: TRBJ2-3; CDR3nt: TGCGCCAGCAGCCAGGGTGAGGGGACAACGGTTGATACGCAGTATTTT; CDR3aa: CASSQGEGTTVDTQYF
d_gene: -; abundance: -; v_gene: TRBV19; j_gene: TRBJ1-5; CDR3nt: TGTGCCAGTAGTATAATGGAAGGGGAGGCCGGCAATCAGCCCCAGCATTTT; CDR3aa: CASSIMEGEAGNQPQHF
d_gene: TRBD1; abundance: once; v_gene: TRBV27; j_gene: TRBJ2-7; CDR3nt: TGTGCCAGCAGTTTCGGACAGGGCGTAGGCGAGCAGTACTTC; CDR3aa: CASSFGQGVGEQYF
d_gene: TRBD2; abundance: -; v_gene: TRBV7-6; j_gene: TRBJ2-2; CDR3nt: TGTGCCAGCAGCTCTCTGTGGACTAGCGGGAGTGGGGGCACCGGGGAGCTGTTTTTT; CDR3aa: CASSSLWTSGSGGTGELFF
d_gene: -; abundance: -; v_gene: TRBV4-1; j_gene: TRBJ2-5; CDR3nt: TGCGCCAGCAGCCTACATATGCTCCGGGAGACCCAGTACTTC; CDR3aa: CASSLHMLRETQYF
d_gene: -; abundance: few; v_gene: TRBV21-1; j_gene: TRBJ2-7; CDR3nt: TGTGCCAGCAGGGTCCTCCCCTACGAGCAGTACTTC; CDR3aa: CASRVLPYEQYF
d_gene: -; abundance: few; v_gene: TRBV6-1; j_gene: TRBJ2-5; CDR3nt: TGTGCCAGCAGTGAATTTGCCGAGACCCAGTACTTC; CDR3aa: CASSEFAETQYF
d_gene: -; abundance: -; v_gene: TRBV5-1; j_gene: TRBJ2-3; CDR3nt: TGCGCCAGCAGCGGAGCCGGGACTCCTGCGGGTACGCAGTATTTT; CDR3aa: CASSGAGTPAGTQYF
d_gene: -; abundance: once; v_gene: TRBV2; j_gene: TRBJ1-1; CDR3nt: TGTGCCAGCAGAGACAAGACAGGGAACACTGAAGCTTTCTTT; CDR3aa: CASRDKTGNTEAFF
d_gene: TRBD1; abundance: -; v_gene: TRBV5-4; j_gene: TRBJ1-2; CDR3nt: TGTGCCAGCAGCTTGAAGGACAGGTCTTATGGCTACACCTTC; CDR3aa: CASSLKDRSYGYTF
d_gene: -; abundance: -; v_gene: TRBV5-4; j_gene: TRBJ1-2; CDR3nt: TGTGCCAGCAGCTTGGAGCGGGTGAACTATGGCTACACCTTC; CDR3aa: CASSLERVNYGYTF
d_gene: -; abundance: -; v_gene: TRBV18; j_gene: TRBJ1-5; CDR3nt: TGTGCCAGCTCACCCCTCGGTGGTTATAGCAATCAGCCCCAGCATTTT; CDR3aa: CASSPLGGYSNQPQHF
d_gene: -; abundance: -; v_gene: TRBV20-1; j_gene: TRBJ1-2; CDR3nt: TGCAGTGTGGGTCCGGGGGACGGCTACACCTTC; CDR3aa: CSVGPGDGYTF